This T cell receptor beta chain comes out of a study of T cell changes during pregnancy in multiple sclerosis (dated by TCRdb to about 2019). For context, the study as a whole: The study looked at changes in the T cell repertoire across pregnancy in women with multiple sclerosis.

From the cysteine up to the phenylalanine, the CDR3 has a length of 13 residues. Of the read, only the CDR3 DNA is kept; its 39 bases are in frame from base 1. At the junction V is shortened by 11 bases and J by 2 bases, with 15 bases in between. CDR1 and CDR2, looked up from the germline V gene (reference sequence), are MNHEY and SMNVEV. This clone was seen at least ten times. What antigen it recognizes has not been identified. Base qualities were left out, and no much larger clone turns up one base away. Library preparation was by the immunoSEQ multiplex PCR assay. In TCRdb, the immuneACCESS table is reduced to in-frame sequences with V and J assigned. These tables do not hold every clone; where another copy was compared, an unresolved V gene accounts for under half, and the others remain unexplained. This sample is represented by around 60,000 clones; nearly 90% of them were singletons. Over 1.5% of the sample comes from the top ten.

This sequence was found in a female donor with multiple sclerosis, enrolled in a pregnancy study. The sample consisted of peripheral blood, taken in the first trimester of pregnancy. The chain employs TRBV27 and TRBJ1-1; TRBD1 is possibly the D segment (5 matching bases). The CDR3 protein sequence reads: CAVRQRYNTEAFF. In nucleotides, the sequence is TGTGCCGTACGACAGCGATATAACACTGAAGCTTTCTTT.